This T cell receptor beta chain was documented in a study of blood T cell repertoires in COVID-19. Overall study: Donors in the United States, Italy and Spain gave samples during acute or convalescent COVID-19.

Produced via immunoSEQ multiplex PCR; TCRdb's table is partial and in-frame only. The table shows almost 250,000 clones, with around 89% occurring only once. The CDR3 has 18 amino acids. The chain uses TRBV21-1 and TRBJ2-1; the table gives TRBD1 as D, unverified against the DNA. TRBV21-1 is tagged as a pseudogene. Sequencing was done on a sample of PBMCs or T cells enriched from blood (not recorded which). This sequence originates from a woman aged 30 to 39 who had recovered from COVID-19. In DNA, the CDR3 is TGTGCCAGCAGCAGTAAAGGCGGGGACAGTGGGTACACAGGTGAGCAGTTCTTC. This encodes CASSSKGGDSGYTGEQFF.